The entry below gives a single T cell receptor beta chain sequence along with its context. The data derive from a study of blood T cell repertoires in COVID-19. This CDR3 has 14 residues. Per the germline V gene, CDR1 is LNHDA and CDR2 is SQIVND (reference sequence). V was shortened by 6 bases and J by 4 bases, with 15 bases between the two germline ends. TCRdb's table, derived via immunoSEQ multiplex PCR, lists solely in-frame clones and lacks some. The data contain about 150,000 clones, about 80% of them singletons. The chain employs TRBV19 and TRBJ1-2; D possibly corresponds to TRBD1 (6 bases). The TCR comes from a woman of 80 years or more with acute or convalescent COVID-19. Sequencing used peripheral blood. The CDR3 region is CASRTRTGTYGYTF. CDR3 sequence (DNA): TGTGCCAGTAGAACAAGAACAGGGACCTATGGCTACACCTTC.